This T cell receptor beta chain emerged from a study of T cells in Graves' hyperthyroidism and ophthalmopathy. Study-level results: Most expanded thyroid clonotypes above 0.001 recurred in blood.

V shed 6 bases, J shed 3 bases, and the junction held 6 bases outside the gene matches. Germline loops: CDR1 SNHLY, CDR2 FYNNEI. This CDR3 has 15 residues. RNA transcripts gave rise to amplified TCR beta CDR3 regions. Researchers ran a first-round RT-PCR on the TCR CDR3 using the HTBI primer set. TCRdb independently ran MiXCR on the multiplex PCR reads; one entry per CDR3 protein. The repertoire holds about 640,000 distinct CDR3 sequences, with 20% as singletons. This clonotype was picked up many times. What it binds is not known. Sequencing was done on a sample of blood. The clonotype comes from a man younger than 45 with Graves' ophthalmopathy. The chain has TRBV2 and TRBJ1-5; 9 bases are shared with TRBD1. CDR3 DNA sequence: TGTGCCAGCAGGGCGGGGACAGGGATCAATCAGCCCCAGCATTTT. It translates to CASRAGTGINQPQHF. Together with reference TRBV2 and TRBJ1-5, the CDR3 gives the full variable domain: EPEVTQTPSHQVTQMGQEVILRCVPISNHLYFYWYRQILGQKVEFLVSFYNNEISEKSEIFDDQFSVERPDGSNFTLKIRSTKLEDSAMYFCASRAGTGINQPQHFGDGTRLSIL.